This TCR beta chain was sequenced for a study of PD-L1 blockade in urothelial cancer. Study context: Timepoints chosen for blood analysis were 3 weeks (second dose) and 6 weeks after treatment start.

The germline gives CDR1 SNHLY, CDR2 FYNNEI. The J segment lost 2 bases and the V segment lost 1 base, leaving 5 bases of the junction unmatched. The CDR3 has 15 residues. The time point was: pretreatment peripheral blood. Locally advanced or metastatic urothelial carcinoma affected the patients. The assay was immunoSEQ multiplex PCR, and TCRdb's table has in-frame clones only and misses some. The sample has 50,000 to 55,000 clones, 84% seen once. The chain employs TRBV2 and TRBJ2-7; 7 bases match TRBD2. The sample in question was PBMCs, obtained around atezolizumab (anti-PD-L1) treatment. The receptor was derived from a man aged 50-60 years with urothelial cancer. The CDR3, as DNA: TGTGCCAGCAGTGAAGAGGAGGGAGGGACCTACGAGCAGTACTTC. Translation gives CASSEEEGGTYEQYF.